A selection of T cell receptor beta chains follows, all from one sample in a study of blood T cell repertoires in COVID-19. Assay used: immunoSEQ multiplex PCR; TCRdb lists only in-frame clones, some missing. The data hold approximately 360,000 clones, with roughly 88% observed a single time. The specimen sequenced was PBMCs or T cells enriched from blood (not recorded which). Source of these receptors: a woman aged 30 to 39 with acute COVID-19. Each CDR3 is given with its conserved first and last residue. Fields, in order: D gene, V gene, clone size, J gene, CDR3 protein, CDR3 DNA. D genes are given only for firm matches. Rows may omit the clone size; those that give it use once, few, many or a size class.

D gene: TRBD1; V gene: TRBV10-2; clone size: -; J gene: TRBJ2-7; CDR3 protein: CASRGTGGYEQYF; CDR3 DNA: TGCGCCAGCAGAGGGACAGGGGGGTACGAGCAGTACTTC
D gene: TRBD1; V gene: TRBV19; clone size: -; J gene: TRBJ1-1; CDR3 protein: CASSPRDSNTEAFF; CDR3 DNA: TGTGCCAGTAGTCCTCGGGACAGCAACACTGAAGCTTTCTTT
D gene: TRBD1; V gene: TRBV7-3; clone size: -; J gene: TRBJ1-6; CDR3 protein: CASSGAPGGNSPLHF; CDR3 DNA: TGTGCCAGCAGCGGGGCGCCAGGGGGCAATTCACCCCTCCACTTT
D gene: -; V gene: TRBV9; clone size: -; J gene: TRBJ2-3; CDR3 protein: CASSVTWRPGGTDTQYF; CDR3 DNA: TGTGCCAGCAGCGTAACGTGGAGGCCTGGCGGAACAGATACGCAGTATTTT
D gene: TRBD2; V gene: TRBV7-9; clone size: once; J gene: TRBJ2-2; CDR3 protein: CASSMGLAGSGELFF; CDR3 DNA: TGTGCCAGCAGCATGGGACTAGCGGGTAGCGGGGAGCTGTTTTTT
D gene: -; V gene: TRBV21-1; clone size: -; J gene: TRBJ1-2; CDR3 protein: CAIRDRNTNSPGYTF; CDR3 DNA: TGTGCCATCCGGGACAGGAATACCAATTCGCCTGGCTACACCTTC
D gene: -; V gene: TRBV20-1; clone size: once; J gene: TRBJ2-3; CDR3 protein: CSASGLRGLSTDTQYF; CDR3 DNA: TGCAGTGCTAGTGGGCTTCGTGGACTGAGCACAGATACGCAGTATTTT
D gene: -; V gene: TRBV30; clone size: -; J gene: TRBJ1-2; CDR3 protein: CAWRMTGAGGFGYTF; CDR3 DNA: TGTGCCTGGAGGATGACCGGGGCCGGGGGTTTTGGCTACACCTTC
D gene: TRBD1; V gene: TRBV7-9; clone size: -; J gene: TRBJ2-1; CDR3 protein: CASSLLTGGNEQFF; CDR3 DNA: TGTGCCAGCAGCTTACTCACAGGGGGCAATGAGCAGTTCTTC
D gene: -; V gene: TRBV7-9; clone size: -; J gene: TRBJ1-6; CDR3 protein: CASSLPVANSPLHF; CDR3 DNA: TGTGCCAGCAGCTTACCCGTAGCTAATTCACCCCTCCACTTT
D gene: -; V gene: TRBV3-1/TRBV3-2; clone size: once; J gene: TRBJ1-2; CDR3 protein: CASSHAGGDYGYTF; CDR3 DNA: TGTGCCAGCAGCCATGCCGGGGGTGACTATGGCTACACCTTC
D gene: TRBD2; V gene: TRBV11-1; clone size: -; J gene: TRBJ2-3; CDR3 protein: CASSSLAGGDTQYF; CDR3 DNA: TGTGCCAGCAGCTCACTAGCGGGGGGAGATACGCAGTATTTT
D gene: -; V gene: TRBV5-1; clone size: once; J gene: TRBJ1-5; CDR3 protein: CASSPGHPDSNQPQHF; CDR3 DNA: TGCGCCAGCAGCCCGGGACACCCAGACAGCAATCAGCCCCAGCATTTT
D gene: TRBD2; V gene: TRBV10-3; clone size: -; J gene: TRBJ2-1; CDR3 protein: CAISDPPVGGNEQFF; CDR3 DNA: TGTGCCATCAGTGATCCCCCGGTCGGGGGGAATGAGCAGTTCTTC
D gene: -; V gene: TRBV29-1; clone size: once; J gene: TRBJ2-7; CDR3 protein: CSVLLDKLYEQYF; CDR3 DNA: TGCAGCGTGCTATTGGACAAGTTGTACGAGCAGTACTTC
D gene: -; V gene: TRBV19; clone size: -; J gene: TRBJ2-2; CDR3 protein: CASREIFVFAGELFF; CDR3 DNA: TGTGCCAGTAGGGAGATATTCGTTTTCGCCGGGGAGCTGTTTTTT
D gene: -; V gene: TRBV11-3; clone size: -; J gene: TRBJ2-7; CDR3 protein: CASSLSLGGVTYEQYF; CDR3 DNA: TGTGCCAGCAGCTTATCGTTAGGGGGTGTCACCTACGAGCAGTACTTC
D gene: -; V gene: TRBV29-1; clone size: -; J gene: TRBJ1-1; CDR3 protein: CSVARDTEAFF; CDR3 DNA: TGCAGCGTTGCCAGGGACACTGAAGCTTTCTTT
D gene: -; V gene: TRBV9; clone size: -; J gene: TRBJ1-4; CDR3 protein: CASSEGVTNEKLFF; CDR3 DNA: TGTGCCAGCAGCGAGGGAGTGACTAATGAAAAACTGTTTTTT
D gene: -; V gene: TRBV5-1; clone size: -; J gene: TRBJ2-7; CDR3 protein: CASSLALGVGYEQYF; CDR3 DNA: TGCGCCAGCAGCTTGGCCCTCGGGGTAGGCTACGAGCAGTACTTC
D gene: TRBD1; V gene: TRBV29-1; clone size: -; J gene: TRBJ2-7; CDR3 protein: CSTRDSSYEQYF; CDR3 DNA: TGCAGCACTCGGGACAGCTCCTACGAGCAGTACTTC
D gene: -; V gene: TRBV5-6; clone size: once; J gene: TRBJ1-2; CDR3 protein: CASSLVPGPASGYTF; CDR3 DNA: TGTGCCAGCAGCTTGGTTCCAGGGCCGGCGAGTGGCTACACCTTC
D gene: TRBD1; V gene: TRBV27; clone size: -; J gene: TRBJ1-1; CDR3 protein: CASSFRGLPLNTEAFF; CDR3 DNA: TGTGCCAGCAGTTTCAGGGGGCTACCTCTGAACACTGAAGCTTTCTTT
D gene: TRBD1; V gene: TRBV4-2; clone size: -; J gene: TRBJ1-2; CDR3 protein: CASSQVGQGTHYGYTF; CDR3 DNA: TGTGCCAGCAGCCAGGTAGGACAGGGGACCCACTATGGCTACACCTTC
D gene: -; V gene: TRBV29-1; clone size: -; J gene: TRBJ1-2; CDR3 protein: CSVPWAGDGYTF; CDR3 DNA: TGCAGCGTCCCCTGGGCAGGGGATGGCTACACCTTC
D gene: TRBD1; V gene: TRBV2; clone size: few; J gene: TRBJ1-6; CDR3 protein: CASSERTGANSPLHF; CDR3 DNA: TGTGCCAGCAGTGAAAGGACAGGGGCCAATTCACCCCTCCACTTT
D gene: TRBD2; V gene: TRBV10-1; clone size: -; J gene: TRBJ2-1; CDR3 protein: CASSLAQAGVYNEQFF; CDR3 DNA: TGCGCCAGCAGTCTGGCCCAAGCGGGGGTCTACAATGAGCAGTTCTTC
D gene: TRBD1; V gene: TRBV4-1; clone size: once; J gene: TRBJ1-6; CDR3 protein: CASSQHAPDRGNRNSPLHF; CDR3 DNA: TGCGCCAGCAGCCAACATGCCCCGGACAGGGGGAATAGGAATTCACCCCTCCACTTT
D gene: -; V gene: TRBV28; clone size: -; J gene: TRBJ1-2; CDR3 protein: CASITGGSPRITF; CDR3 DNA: TGTGCCAGCATCACTGGGGGCAGCCCGCGGATTACCTTC
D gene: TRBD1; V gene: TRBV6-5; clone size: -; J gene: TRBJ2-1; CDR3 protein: CASSNDRDEQFF; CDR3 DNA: TGTGCCAGCAGTAACGACAGGGATGAGCAGTTCTTC
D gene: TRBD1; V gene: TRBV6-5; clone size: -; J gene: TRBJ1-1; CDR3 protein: CASLSTGDEAFF; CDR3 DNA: TGTGCCAGCTTAAGCACAGGGGATGAAGCTTTCTTT
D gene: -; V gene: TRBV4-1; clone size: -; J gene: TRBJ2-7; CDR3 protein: CASSHDSSYEQYF; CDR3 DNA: TGCGCCAGCAGCCACGACAGCTCCTACGAGCAGTACTTC
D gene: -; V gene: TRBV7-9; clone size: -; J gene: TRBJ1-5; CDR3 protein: CASSPLEVRQPQHF; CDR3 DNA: TGTGCCAGCAGCCCCCTCGAGGTCCGCCAGCCCCAGCATTTT
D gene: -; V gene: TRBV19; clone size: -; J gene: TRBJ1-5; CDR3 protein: CASSIGQHYQPQHF; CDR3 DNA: TGTGCCAGTAGTATTGGGCAACATTATCAGCCCCAGCATTTT
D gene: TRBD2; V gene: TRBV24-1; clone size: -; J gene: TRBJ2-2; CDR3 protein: CATSDSASGDYTGELFF; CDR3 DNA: TGTGCCACCAGTGATTCCGCTAGCGGGGATTACACCGGGGAGCTGTTTTTT
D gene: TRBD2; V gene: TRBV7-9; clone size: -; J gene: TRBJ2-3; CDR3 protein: CASSSALTSGGGTDTQYF; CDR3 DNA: TGTGCCAGCAGCTCCGCTCTGACTAGCGGGGGAGGTACAGATACGCAGTATTTT
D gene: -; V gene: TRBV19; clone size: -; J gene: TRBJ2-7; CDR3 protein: CASSIWDSKSSYEQYF; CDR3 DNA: TGTGCCAGTAGTATCTGGGACTCGAAAAGCTCCTACGAGCAGTACTTC
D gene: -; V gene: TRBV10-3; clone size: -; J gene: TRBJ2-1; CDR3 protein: CAHGRGSEQFF; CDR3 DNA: TGTGCCCATGGGAGGGGGAGTGAGCAGTTCTTC
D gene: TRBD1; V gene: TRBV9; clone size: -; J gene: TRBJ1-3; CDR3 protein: CASSVGLGDRVHPKTTGNTIYF; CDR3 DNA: TGTGCCAGCAGCGTAGGTCTAGGGGACAGGGTACACCCGAAAACGACTGGAAACACCATATATTTT
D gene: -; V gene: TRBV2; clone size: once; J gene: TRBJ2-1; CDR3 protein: CASSLLANSYNEQFF; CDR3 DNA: TGTGCCAGCAGTTTATTGGCAAATTCCTACAATGAGCAGTTCTTC
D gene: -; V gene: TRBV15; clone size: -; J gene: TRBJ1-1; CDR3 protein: CATSRDWGDTEAFF; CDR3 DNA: TGTGCCACCAGCAGAGATTGGGGGGACACTGAAGCTTTCTTT
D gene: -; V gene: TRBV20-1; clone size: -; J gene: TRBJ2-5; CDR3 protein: CSAGHAIQYF; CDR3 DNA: TGCAGTGCTGGACACGCGATCCAGTACTTC
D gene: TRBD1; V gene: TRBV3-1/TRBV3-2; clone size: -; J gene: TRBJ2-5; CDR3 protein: CASSQETGPQYF; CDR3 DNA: TGTGCCAGCAGCCAAGAGACAGGGCCCCAGTACTTC
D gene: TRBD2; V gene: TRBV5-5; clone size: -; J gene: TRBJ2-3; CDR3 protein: CASSRGRRGGADWTDTQYF; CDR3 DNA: TGTGCCAGCAGCAGGGGGCGGCGCGGGGGGGCCGACTGGACAGATACGCAGTATTTT
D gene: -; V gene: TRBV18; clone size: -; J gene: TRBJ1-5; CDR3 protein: CASSQGLNQPQHF; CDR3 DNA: TGTGCCAGCTCACAGGGGTTAAATCAGCCCCAGCATTTT
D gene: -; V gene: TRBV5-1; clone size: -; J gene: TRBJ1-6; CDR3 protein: CASSLAGYNSPLHF; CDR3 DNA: TGCGCCAGCAGCTTGGCGGGATATAATTCACCCCTCCACTTT
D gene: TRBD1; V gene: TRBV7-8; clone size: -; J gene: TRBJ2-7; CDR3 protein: CASSLATGQGPEQYF; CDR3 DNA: TGTGCCAGCAGCTTAGCGACCGGACAGGGCCCCGAGCAGTACTTC
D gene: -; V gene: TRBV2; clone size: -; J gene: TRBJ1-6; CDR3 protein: CASSEDSDNSPLHF; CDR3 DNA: TGTGCCAGCAGTGAGGACAGCGATAATTCACCCCTCCACTTT
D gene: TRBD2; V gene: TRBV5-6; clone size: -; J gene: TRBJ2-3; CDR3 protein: CASSSSGAAGLTQYF; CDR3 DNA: TGTGCCAGCAGCTCGAGCGGGGCCGCGGGTTTGACGCAGTATTTT
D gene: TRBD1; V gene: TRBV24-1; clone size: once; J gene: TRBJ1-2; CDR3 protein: CATSDSSRTGDNYGYTF; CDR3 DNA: TGTGCCACCAGTGATAGTAGCCGGACAGGGGATAACTATGGCTACACCTTC
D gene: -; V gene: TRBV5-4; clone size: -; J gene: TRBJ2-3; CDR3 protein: CASSLEASEDTQYF; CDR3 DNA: TGTGCCAGCAGCTTGGAGGCTAGCGAAGATACGCAGTATTTT
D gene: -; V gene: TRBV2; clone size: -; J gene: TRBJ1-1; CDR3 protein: CASSAQWGGMNTEAFF; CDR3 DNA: TGTGCCAGCAGTGCTCAGTGGGGCGGCATGAACACTGAAGCTTTCTTT
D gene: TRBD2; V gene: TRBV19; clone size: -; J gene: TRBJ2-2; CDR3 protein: CASNGLAGGHTGELFF; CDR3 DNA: TGTGCCAGTAACGGACTAGCGGGGGGGCACACCGGGGAGCTGTTTTTT
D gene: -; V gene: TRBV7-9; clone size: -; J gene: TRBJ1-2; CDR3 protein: CASSTLEGLSGGYTF; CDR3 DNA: TGTGCCAGCAGCACTCTAGAGGGCCTCTCCGGTGGCTACACCTTC